This TCR beta chain was found in a study of neurological immune-mediated disorders. Study observations and caveats: Private repertoires in all groups were suggested by the absence of shared CDR3 amino acid sequences among expanded clones across subjects. Levels of TCR clonal expansion peaked in HTLV-1-associated myelopathy and reached their lowest in multiple sclerosis, under those of healthy controls.

The CDR3 totals 12 residues. V gave up 7 bases and J gave up 8 bases, with 14 bases separating them. Germline V gene data show CDR1 as MNHEY and CDR2 as SVGEGT. The unsorted libraries originated from 2 million PBMCs that had been stored at -80 C. One entry per CDR3 protein results from TCRdb running MiXCR on the 5' RACE reads. The profile shows 50,000 or so distinct CDR3 sequences, around 3.3% of them singletons. This clonotype was seen repeatedly, ten times or more. The antigen is undetermined. The sequenced material came from PBMCs. This clonotype was sampled from a man aged 35-49 years with multiple sclerosis. The rearrangement links TRBV6-2 or TRBV6-3 to TRBJ1-1, with D uncertain. In DNA form, the CDR3 reads TGTGCCAGCACCAACCCTGACGGAGAAGCTTTCTTT. This translates into CASTNPDGEAFF.